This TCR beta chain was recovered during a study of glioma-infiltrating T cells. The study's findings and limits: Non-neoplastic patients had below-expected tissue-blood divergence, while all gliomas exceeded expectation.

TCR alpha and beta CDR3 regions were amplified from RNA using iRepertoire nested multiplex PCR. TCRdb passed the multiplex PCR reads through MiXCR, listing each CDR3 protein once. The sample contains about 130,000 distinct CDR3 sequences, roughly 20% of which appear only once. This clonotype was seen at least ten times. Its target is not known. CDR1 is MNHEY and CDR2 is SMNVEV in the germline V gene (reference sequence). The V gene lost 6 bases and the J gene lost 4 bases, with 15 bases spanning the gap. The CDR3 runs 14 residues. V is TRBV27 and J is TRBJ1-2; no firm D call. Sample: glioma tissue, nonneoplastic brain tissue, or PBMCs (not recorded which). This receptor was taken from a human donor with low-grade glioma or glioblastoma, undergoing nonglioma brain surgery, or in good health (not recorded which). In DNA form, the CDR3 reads TGTGCCAGCAGCCGCGGAGGCAGAGCCTATGGCTACACCTTC. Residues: CASSRGGRAYGYTF.